Listed here are 4 T cell receptor beta chains from one sample, sequenced in a study of human T cells and chemical hapten exposure. Time point reported: healthy volunteer bleed at 2 weeks. RNA extraction used unfractionated whole blood as the source of total RNA. TCRdb fed the RACE reads into MiXCR, producing one record per CDR3 protein. The sample includes roughly 130,000 distinct CDR3 sequences, 9% to 10% of them seen just once. The sample comprised whole blood. The receptors were gathered from a male donor in good health. Some clones in this sample may be carry-over from other donors' samples.

J is TRBJ1-6 and V is TRBV9; TRBD1 matches at 9 bases. V lost 4 bases and J lost 12; bases outside the gene matches: 5. CDR1 and CDR2 (germline): SGDLS, YYNGEE. The CDR3 spans 13 residues. CDR3 sequence: CASSWDREGPLHF. The CDR3 nucleotides read TGTGCCAGCAGCTGGGACAGGGAAGGACCCCTCCACTTT.

The rearrangement joins TRBV29-1 to TRBJ1-1; the D is unclear. The CDR3 spans 13 residues. Germline V lookup: CDR1 SQVTM, CDR2 ANQGSEA. Deletions cut 4 bases from V and 5 bases from J, with 14 bases between. CDR3 region: CSVGPLAGTEAFF. In DNA, the CDR3 is TGCAGCGTTGGCCCCCTGGCGGGGACTGAAGCTTTCTTT.

The table lists this clonotype with a few counts. V gene TRBV11-2 combines with J gene TRBJ2-7; TRBD2 agrees at 11 bases. V dropped 2 bases and J dropped 0; count of bases not matched to a gene: 6. Germline V gives CDR1 SGHAT, CDR2 FQNNGV. CDR3 length equals 17 residues. CDR3 in amino acids: CASSLNSSGRFSYEQYF. The CDR3 DNA reads as TGTGCCAGCAGCTTAAACTCTAGCGGGAGGTTCTCCTACGAGCAGTACTTC.

The chain employs TRBV11-2 and TRBJ2-4, with TRBD1 as a possible D gene (5 bases). The CDR3 extends over 15 amino acids. V lost 2 bases to trimming and J lost 1 base, with 9 bases between them. Germline V gene data show CDR1 as SGHAT and CDR2 as FQNNGV. DNA of the CDR3: TGTGCCAGCAGCTTATCAGGGCTCGCCAAAAACATTCAGTACTTC. It specifies CASSLSGLAKNIQYF.